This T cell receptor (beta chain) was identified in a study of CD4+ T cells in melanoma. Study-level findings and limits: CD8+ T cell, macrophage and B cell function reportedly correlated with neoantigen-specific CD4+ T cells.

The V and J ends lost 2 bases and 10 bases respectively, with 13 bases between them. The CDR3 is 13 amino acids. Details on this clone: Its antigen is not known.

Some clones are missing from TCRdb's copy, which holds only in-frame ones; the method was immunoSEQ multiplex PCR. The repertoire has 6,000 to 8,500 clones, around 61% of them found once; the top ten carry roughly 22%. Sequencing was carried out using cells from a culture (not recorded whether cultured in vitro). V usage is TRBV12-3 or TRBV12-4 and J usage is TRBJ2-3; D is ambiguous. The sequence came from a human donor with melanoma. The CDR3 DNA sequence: TGTGCCAGCAGTTTACTTGTACGCGAGGCGCAGTATTTT. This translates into CASSLLVREAQYF.